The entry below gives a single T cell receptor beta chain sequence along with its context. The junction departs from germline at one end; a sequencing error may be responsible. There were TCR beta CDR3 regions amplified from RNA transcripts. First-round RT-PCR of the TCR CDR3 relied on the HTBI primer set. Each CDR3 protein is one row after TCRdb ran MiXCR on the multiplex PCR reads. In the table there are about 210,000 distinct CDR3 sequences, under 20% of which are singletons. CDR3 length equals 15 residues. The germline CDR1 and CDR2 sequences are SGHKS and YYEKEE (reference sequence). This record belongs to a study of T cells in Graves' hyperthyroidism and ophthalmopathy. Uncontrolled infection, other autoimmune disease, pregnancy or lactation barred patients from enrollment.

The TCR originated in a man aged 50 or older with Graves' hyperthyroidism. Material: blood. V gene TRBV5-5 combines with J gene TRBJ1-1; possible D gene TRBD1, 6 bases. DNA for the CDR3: TGTGCCAACAGCGCGTGGTGGGGGGCGAACACTGAAGCTTTCTTT. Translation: CANSAWWGANTEAFF.